This T cell receptor (beta chain) originates from a study of CD8 T cells in ankylosing spondylitis. This clonotype has more than one count but fewer than ten. Its target is unknown. The V end lost 5 bases, the J end lost 7 bases, and 17 bases lay between the germline ends. The CDR3 spans 14 residues. Germline assignment: CDR1 LGHNA and CDR2 YSLEER. General study results and limits: Earlier work had already found some motif variants in reactive arthritis synovial fluid and blood. Clones linked to disease were reported to show significant enrichment in matched ankylosing spondylitis synovial fluid. Made up of about eight highly homologous variants, a TCR beta motif appeared characteristic of ankylosing spondylitis blood. Disease-linked clones proved CD8+ and comparatively uncommon in peripheral blood.

TCR beta libraries were made by quantitative 5'-RACE with molecular barcodes. Each CDR3 protein gets one entry after TCRdb re-called the 5' RACE reads with MiXCR. The data contain some 840,000 distinct CDR3 sequences, 12% of them singletons. The sequencing input was blood, either unsorted or a sorted T cell fraction (not recorded which). This rearrangement joins TRBV4-3 to TRBJ1-2; TRBD1 might be the D (6 bases). The receptor was isolated from a male donor with ankylosing spondylitis. The CDR3 spells CASSSERGGLGYTF. CDR3 DNA sequence: TGCGCCAGCAGCTCGGAACGGGGGGGCCTTGGCTACACCTTC.